Described below is a single T cell receptor (beta chain) sequence and its context. The DNA ends 3 residues before the CDR3 does, and the rest of the CDR3 is filled in from the germline J gene. Prevalent HPV16 infections were excluded; only incident single HPV16 infections included. These data come from a study of T cells in women clearing cervical HPV infection. The ends were cut back, 5 bases at V and 4 bases at J, with 13 bases in the middle. Germline V gene data show CDR1 as SGHTA and CDR2 as FQGTGA. The CDR3 contains 14 residues. Repertoires were generated with immunoSEQ multiplex PCR, while TCRdb's copy carries only in-frame clones and drops some. Recorded for this sample: more than 20,000 clones.

The chain uses TRBV7-3 and TRBJ2-3, with TRBD1 as a possible D gene (6 bases). The sequenced material came from blood buffy coat. The sequence derives from a woman between 18 and 75 years old with a cervical HPV16 infection that either progressed to CIN3+ or cleared (not recorded which). Partial CDR3 DNA: TGTGCCAGCAGCCTCGGGACATCCGCAGATACG. Translating it yields CASSLGTSADT. The entire CDR3 reads CASSLGTSADTQYF.